The present T cell receptor (beta chain) was sequenced within a study of control samples from healthy donors and cancer patients. This table comes from immunoSEQ multiplex PCR, and its TCRdb copy is limited to in-frame clones, with some not included. The sample records more than 100,000 clones, approximately 90% being singletons. This clone was detected once. Sequencing input: PBMCs. The receptor was derived from a man aged 55 to 70 with lung cancer.

CDR3 sequence (DNA): TGCGCCAGCAGCCAAGGTGGGGGCTCCTATAATTCACCCCTCCACTTT. Protein product: CASSQGGGSYNSPLHF. The rearrangement links TRBV4-1 to TRBJ1-6; maybe TRBD1 (5 bases). V was cut by 1 base and J by 0 bases, with 7 bases left in between. CDR1 is MGHRA, CDR2 YSYEKL, per germline. The CDR3 runs 16 residues.